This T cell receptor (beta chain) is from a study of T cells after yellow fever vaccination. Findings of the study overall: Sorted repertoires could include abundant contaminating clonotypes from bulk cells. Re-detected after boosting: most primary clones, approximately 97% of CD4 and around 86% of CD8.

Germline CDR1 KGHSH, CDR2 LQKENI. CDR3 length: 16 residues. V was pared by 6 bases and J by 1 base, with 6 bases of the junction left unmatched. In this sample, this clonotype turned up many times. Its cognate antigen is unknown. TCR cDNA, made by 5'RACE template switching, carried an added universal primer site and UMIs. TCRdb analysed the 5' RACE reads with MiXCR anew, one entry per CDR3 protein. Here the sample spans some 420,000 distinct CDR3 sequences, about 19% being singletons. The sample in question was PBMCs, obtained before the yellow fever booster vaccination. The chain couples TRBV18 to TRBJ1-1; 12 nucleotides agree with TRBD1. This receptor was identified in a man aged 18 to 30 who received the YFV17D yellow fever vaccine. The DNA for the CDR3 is TGTGCCAGCTCGCCCGGGACAGGGGGCACGAACACTGAAGCTTTCTTT. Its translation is CASSPGTGGTNTEAFF.